This is a list of T cell receptor beta chains from one sample in a study of CD8 T cells in Susac syndrome. One entry per CDR3 protein, called by TCRdb with MiXCR from the immunoSEQ multiplex PCR reads. The data show 45,000 to 60,000 distinct CDR3 sequences, roughly 93% seen once. Sequences were obtained from CD8+ T cells from PBMCs. The receptors were gathered from a human donor with multiple sclerosis. Both conserved end residues are part of each CDR3. The order of the fields is D gene, clone size, J gene, V gene, CDR3 protein, CDR3 DNA. A D gene is named only where the DNA matches it firmly. The size entry is marked missing in some rows and otherwise reads once, few, many or a size class.

.,.,TRBJ2-7,TRBV23-1,CASSHNANIRRRKHLPNEQYF,TGCGCCAGCAGTCATAATGCGAATATTCGTCGACGGAAACACCTTCCGAACGAGCAGTACTTC
.,.,TRBJ2-3,TRBV7-8,CASSVFTADTQYF,TGTGCCAGCAGCGTTTTTACAGCGGATACGCAGTATTTT
.,.,TRBJ1-2,TRBV7-9,CASSLDETVSNYGYTF,TGTGCCAGCAGCTTAGACGAGACAGTTTCTAACTATGGCTACACCTTC
.,.,TRBJ1-1,TRBV4-1,CASRVAGQLNTEAFF,TGCGCCAGCAGGGTGGCGGGACAATTGAACACTGAAGCTTTCTTT
TRBD1,.,TRBJ1-4,TRBV20-1,CSANSGGQVTKLFF,TGCAGTGCTAACTCGGGAGGACAGGTGACGAAACTGTTTTTT
.,.,TRBJ1-4,TRBV4-3,CASSQDIREKLFF,TGCGCCAGCAGCCAAGATATTCGAGAAAAACTGTTTTTT
TRBD1,.,TRBJ1-2,TRBV7-7,CASSERGTGAAGYTF,TGTGCCAGCTCCGAAAGGGGGACAGGGGCTGCTGGCTACACCTTC
.,.,TRBJ2-7,TRBV27,CASSFLSGNSYEQYF,TGTGCCAGCAGTTTTCTTAGCGGAAACTCCTACGAGCAGTACTTC
.,.,TRBJ1-6,TRBV2,CASSGSAFNSPLHF,TGTGCCAGCAGTGGCTCGGCCTTTAATTCCCCCCTCCACTTT
.,.,TRBJ1-5,TRBV18,CASSPGDHSNQPQHF,TGTGCCAGCTCACCGGGGGACCATAGCAATCAGCCCCAGCATTTT
.,.,TRBJ1-2,TRBV6-1,CASSKDGPLFTRYGYTF,TGTGCCAGCAGTAAGGACGGGCCGTTGTTTACCCGCTATGGCTACACCTTC
.,.,TRBJ2-4,TRBV3-1,CASSQVVRGQNIQYF,TGTGCCAGCAGCCAAGTGGTCAGGGGACAAAACATTCAGTACTTC
.,once,TRBJ1-1,TRBV25-1,CASSGVKAFF,TGTGCCAGCAGTGGAGTAAAAGCTTTCTTT
TRBD1,.,TRBJ2-5,TRBV12-3/TRBV12-4,CASTHRDRPQETQYF,TGTGCCAGCACCCACCGGGACAGACCACAAGAGACCCAGTACTTC
.,.,TRBJ2-7,TRBV30,CAWSDFEQYF,TGTGCCTGGAGTGATTTCGAGCAGTACTTC